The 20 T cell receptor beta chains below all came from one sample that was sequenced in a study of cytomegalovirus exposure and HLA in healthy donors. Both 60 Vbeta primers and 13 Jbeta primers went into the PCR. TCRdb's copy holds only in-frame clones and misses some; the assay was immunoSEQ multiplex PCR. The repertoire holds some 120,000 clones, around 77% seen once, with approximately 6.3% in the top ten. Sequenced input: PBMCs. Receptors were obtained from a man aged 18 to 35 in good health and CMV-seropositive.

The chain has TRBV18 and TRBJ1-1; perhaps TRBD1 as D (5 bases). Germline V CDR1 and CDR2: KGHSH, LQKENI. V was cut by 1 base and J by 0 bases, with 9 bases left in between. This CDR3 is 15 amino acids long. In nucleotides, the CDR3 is TGTGCCAGCTCACCACGACAGTCAATGAACACTGAAGCTTTCTTT. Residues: CASSPRQSMNTEAFF.

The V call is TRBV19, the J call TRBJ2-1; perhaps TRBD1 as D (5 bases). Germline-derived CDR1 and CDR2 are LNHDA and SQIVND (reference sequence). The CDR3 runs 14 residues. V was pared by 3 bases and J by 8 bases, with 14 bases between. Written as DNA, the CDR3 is TGTGCCAGTAGTATGAGTACATTGGGGCATGAGCAGTTCTTC. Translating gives CASSMSTLGHEQFF.

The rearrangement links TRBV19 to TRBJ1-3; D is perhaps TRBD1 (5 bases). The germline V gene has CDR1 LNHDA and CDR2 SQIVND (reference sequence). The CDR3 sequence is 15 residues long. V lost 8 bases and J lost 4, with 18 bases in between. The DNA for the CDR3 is TGTGCCAGTCGAGTACAGGCGGTTTTCGGAAACACCATATATTTT. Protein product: CASRVQAVFGNTIYF. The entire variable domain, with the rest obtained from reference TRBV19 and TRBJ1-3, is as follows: DGGITQSPKYLFRKEGQNVTLSCEQNLNHDAMYWYRQDPGQGLRLIYYSQIVNDFQKGDIAEGYSVSREKKESFPLTVTSAQKNPTAFYLCASRVQAVFGNTIYFGEGSWLTVV.

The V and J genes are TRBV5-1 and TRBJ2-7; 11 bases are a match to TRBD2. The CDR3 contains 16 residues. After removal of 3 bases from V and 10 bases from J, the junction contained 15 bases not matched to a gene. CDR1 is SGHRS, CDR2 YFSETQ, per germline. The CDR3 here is CASSSVPGLAEPQQYF. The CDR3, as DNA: TGCGCCAGCAGCTCAGTACCGGGACTAGCGGAACCTCAACAGTACTTC.

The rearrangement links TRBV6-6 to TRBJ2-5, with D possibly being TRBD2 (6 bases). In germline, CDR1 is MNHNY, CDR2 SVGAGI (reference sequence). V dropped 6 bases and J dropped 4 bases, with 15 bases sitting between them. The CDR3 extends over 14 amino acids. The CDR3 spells CASSPTAGTETQYF. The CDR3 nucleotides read TGTGCCAGCAGCCCCACAGCGGGTACAGAGACCCAGTACTTC.

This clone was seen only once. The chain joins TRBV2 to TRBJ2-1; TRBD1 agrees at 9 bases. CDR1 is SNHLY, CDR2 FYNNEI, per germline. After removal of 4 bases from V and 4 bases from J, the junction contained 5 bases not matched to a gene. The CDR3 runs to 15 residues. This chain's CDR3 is CASSAGTGTYNEQFF. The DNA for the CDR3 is TGTGCCAGCAGTGCCGGGACAGGGACGTACAATGAGCAGTTCTTC.

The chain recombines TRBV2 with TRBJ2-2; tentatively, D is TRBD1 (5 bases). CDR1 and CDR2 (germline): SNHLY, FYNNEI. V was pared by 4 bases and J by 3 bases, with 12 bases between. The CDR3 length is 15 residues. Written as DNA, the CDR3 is TGTGCCAGCAGTGGGACATCTTTCGACACCGGGGAGCTGTTTTTT. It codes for CASSGTSFDTGELFF.

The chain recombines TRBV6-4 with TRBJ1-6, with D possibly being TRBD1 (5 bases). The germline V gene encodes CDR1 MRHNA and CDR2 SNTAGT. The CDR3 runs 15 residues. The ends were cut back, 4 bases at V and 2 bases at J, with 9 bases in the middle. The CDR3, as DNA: TGTGCCAGCAGTGTCGAGACAGCCTATAATTCACCCCTCCACTTT. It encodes CASSVETAYNSPLHF.

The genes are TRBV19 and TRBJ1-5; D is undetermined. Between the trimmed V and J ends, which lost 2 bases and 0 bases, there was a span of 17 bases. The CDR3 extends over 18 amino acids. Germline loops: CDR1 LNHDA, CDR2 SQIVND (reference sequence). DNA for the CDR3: TGTGCCAGTAGTATAAGCCCTGTGTCAACCGATAGCAATCAGCCCCAGCATTTT. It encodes CASSISPVSTDSNQPQHF.

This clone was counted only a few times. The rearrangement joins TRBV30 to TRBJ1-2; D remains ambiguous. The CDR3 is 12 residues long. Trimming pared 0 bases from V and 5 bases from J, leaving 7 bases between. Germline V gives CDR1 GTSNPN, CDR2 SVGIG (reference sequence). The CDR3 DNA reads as TGTGCCTGGAGTGTACGAGGGTATGGCTACACCTTC. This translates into CAWSVRGYGYTF.

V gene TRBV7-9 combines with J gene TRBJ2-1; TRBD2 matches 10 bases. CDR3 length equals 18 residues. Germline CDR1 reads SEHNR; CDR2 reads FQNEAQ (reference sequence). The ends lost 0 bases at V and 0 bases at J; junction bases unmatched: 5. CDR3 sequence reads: CASSLASGGPSSYNEQFF. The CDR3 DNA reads TGTGCCAGCAGCTTAGCTAGCGGGGGGCCGAGCTCCTACAATGAGCAGTTCTTC.

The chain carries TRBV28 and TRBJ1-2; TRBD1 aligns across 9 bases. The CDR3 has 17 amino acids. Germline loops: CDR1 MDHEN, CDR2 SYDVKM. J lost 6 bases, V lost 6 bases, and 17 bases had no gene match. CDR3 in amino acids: CASSRGQGRFMLDGYTF. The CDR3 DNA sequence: TGTGCCAGCAGCCGGGGACAGGGTAGGTTCATGCTCGATGGCTACACCTTC.

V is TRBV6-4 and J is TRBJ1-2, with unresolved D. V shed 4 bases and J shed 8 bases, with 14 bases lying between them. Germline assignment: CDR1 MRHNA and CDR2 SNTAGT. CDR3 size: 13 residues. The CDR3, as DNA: TGTGCCAGCAGTGCTGAGGGTGTCGGGGGCTACACCTTC. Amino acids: CASSAEGVGGYTF.

The CDR3 spells CASSATGTGNLAGELFF. The CDR3 nucleotides are TGTGCCAGCAGCGCAACCGGGACAGGGAATTTGGCCGGGGAGCTGTTTTTT. The rearrangement links TRBV5-4 to TRBJ2-2; 9 bases line up with TRBD1. With V trimmed by 4 bases and J by 6 bases, 13 bases remained unmatched. Germline CDR1 SGHNT, CDR2 YYREEE (reference sequence). CDR3 length: 17 amino acids.

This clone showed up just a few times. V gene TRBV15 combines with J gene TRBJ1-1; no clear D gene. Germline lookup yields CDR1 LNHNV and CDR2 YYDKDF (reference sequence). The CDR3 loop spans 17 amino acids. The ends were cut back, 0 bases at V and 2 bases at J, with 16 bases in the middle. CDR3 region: CATSRDVRTELNTEAFF. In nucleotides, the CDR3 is TGTGCCACCAGCAGAGATGTTAGAACAGAGTTAAACACTGAAGCTTTCTTT.

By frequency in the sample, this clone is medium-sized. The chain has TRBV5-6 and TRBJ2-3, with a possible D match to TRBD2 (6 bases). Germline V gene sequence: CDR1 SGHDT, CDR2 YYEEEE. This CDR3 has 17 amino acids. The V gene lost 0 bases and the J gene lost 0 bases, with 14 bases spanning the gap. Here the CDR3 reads CASSLALPGTSTDTQYF. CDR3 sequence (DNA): TGTGCCAGCAGCTTGGCCCTACCGGGGACTAGCACAGATACGCAGTATTTT.

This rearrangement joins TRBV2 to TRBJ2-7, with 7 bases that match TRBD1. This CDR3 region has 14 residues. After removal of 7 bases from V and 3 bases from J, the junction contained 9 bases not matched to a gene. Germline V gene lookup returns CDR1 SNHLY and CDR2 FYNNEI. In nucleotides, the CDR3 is TGTGCCAGCATAAGGGACAGTAACCTCTACGAGCAGTACTTC. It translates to CASIRDSNLYEQYF. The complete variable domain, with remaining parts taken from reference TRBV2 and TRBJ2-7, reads EPEVTQTPSHQVTQMGQEVILRCVPISNHLYFYWYRQILGQKVEFLVSFYNNEISEKSEIFDDQFSVERPDGSNFTLKIRSTKLEDSAMYFCASIRDSNLYEQYFGPGTRLTVT.

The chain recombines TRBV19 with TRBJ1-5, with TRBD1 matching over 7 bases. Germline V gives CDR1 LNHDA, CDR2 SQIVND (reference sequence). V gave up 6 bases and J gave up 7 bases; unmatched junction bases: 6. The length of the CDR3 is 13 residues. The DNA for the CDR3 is TGTGCCAGTAGCTACGACAGGGACCAGCCCCAGCATTTT. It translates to CASSYDRDQPQHF.

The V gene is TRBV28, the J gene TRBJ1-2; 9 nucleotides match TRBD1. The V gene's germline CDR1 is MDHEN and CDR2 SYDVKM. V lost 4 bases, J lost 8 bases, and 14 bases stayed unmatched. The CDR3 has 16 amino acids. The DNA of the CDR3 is TGTGCCAGCAGTTCCTCGAAAGGACAGGGGATATGGGGCTACACCTTC. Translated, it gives CASSSSKGQGIWGYTF.

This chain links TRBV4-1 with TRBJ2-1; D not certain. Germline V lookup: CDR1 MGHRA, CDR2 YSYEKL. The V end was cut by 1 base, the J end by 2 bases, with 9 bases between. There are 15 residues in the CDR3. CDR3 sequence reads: CASSQVATAYNEQFF. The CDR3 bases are TGCGCCAGCAGCCAAGTGGCCACCGCCTACAATGAGCAGTTCTTC.